A single sample is the source of the 26 T cell receptor beta chains below, sequenced in a study of CD8+ T cells in alopecia areata. Treatment meaning: oral pan-JAK inhibitor, 5-10 mg twice daily. cDNA prepared by RNA extraction and subsequent reverse transcription served as the template for sequencing. Method: immunoSEQ multiplex PCR; TCRdb's copy keeps in-frame clones and lacks some. The data show roughly 230,000 clones, with over 40% seen just once and roughly 2.6% held by the top ten. The sample consisted of CD4+ T cells sorted from blood, taken at approximately week 37, from a patient treated with tofacitinib. The receptors shown here come from a human donor with alopecia areata.

This clone was counted only a few times. The chain employs TRBV29-1 and TRBJ2-7; D is perhaps TRBD1 (5 bases). V gave up 6 bases and J gave up 8 bases, with 14 bases separating them. The V gene's germline CDR1 is SQVTM and CDR2 ANQGSEA. The CDR3 runs 11 residues. CDR3 DNA: TGCAGCGTGGGTCAGGCGGACAAGCAGTACTTC. Protein: CSVGQADKQYF.

The CDR3 nucleotides read TGTGCCTGGCGCCGAGGGCCATTATCCGATACGCAGTATTTT. It yields the protein CAWRRGPLSDTQYF. V gene TRBV30 combines with J gene TRBJ2-3, with D possibly matching TRBD2 (5 bases). Trimming pared 5 bases from V and 6 bases from J, leaving 18 bases between. Germline V gene lookup returns CDR1 GTSNPN and CDR2 SVGIG (reference sequence). CDR3 length: 14 residues.

A single count supports this clone. V gene TRBV27 combines with J gene TRBJ2-5; D possibly uses TRBD1 or TRBD2 (7 bases each). Germline CDR1 reads MNHEY; CDR2 reads SMNVEV (reference sequence). The CDR3 has 16 residues. V dropped 8 bases and J dropped 5 bases, with 24 bases sitting between them. The chain's CDR3 is CASCPGGVITFETQYF. DNA for the CDR3: TGTGCCAGCTGTCCAGGGGGGGTAATTACTTTTGAGACCCAGTACTTC.

This clone was found many times. The gene calls are TRBV28 and TRBJ2-7; no firm D call. The CDR3 has 15 residues. V lost 2 bases, J lost 2 bases, and 13 bases lay in between. CDR1 and CDR2 from the germline V gene are MDHEN and SYDVKM. The CDR3, as DNA: TGTGCCAGCAGTTTAACGCCCAGGACGGCCTACGAGCAGTACTTC. It encodes CASSLTPRTAYEQYF.

The genes are TRBV7-2 and TRBJ2-3, with 10 bases fitting TRBD1. J lost 3 bases, V lost 3 bases, and 12 bases had no gene match. Germline V gene sequence: CDR1 SGHTA, CDR2 FQGNSA. This CDR3 spans 18 amino acids. CDR3 bases: TGTGCCAGCAGCTTCGGGGCTGGGACAGGGGTTGGAACAGATACGCAGTATTTT. Encoded protein: CASSFGAGTGVGTDTQYF.

This sequence joins TRBV29-1 and TRBJ2-3, with 8 positions matching TRBD1. Trimming cost V 2 bases and J 6 bases; bases outside gene matches: 7. CDR1 and CDR2 (germline): SQVTM, ANQGSEA. There are 14 residues in the CDR3. CDR3 region: CSVERDRFSDTQYF. As DNA, the CDR3 is TGCAGCGTTGAAAGGGACAGGTTTTCGGATACGCAGTATTTT.

This clone was seen a few times. V gene TRBV5-1 combines with J gene TRBJ2-7, with 7 bases identical to TRBD1. Germline CDR1 SGHRS, CDR2 YFSETQ. CDR3 size: 14 residues. V was pared by 6 bases and J by 6 bases, with 12 bases of the junction left unmatched. In nucleotides, the CDR3 is TGCGCCAGCAACAAAGGGACAGCCCTGGGCGAGCAGTACTTC. As protein: CASNKGTALGEQYF.

The V and J genes are TRBV11-2 and TRBJ2-3, with 7 bases identical to TRBD2. Looked up from germline, CDR1 is SGHAT and CDR2 is FQNNGV. The CDR3 sequence is 14 residues long. Trimming removed 5 bases from V and 1 base from J; junction bases left unmatched: 3. The CDR3 here is CASSPSGGTDTQYF. The CDR3 DNA reads as TGTGCCAGCAGCCCAAGCGGGGGCACAGATACGCAGTATTTT.

The chain uses TRBV20-1 and TRBJ2-7, with D uncertain. Germline V gene data show CDR1 as DFQATT and CDR2 as SNEGSKA (reference sequence). The CDR3 consists of 10 residues. Here the CDR3 DNA reads TGCAGCGCGATATACAACGAGCAGTACTTC. This translates into CSAIYNEQYF.

There are a few counts of this clone. The chain has TRBV14 and TRBJ2-5; D uncertain. Germline V gene sequence: CDR1 SGHDN, CDR2 FVKESK. CDR3 length: 11 residues. V was shortened by 2 bases and J by 5 bases, with 3 bases between the two germline ends. CDR3 nucleotides: TGTGCCAGCAGCCAAATGGAGACCCAGTACTTC. The encoded protein is CASSQMETQYF.

This clone has only one observation. V and J are TRBV6-5 and TRBJ2-7; D may be TRBD1 (6 bases). Trimming removed 5 bases at V and 4 bases at J, with 18 bases between. This CDR3 is built from 15 residues. Germline CDR1 reads MNHEY; CDR2 reads SVGAGI. The CDR3, as DNA: TGTGCCAGCAGTCCCCCCCTGACAGGACAATACGAGCAGTACTTC. Translating it yields CASSPPLTGQYEQYF.

There are a few counts of this clone. This chain uses TRBV28 with TRBJ2-7, with 9 bases aligning to TRBD1. Germline V CDR1 and CDR2: MDHEN, SYDVKM. With 6 bases clipped from V and 5 bases from J, the junction kept 11 bases outside the gene matches. This CDR3 spans 15 amino acids. CDR3 nucleotides: TGTGCCAGCAGCCCGCCGGGACAGGGTCCCCACGAGCAGTACTTC. It encodes CASSPPGQGPHEQYF. The whole variable domain, remainder taken from reference TRBV28 and TRBJ2-7, is DVKVTQSSRYLVKRTGEKVFLECVQDMDHENMFWYRQDPGLGLRLIYFSYDVKMKEKGDIPEGYSVSREKKERFSLILESASTNQTSMYLCASSPPGQGPHEQYFGPGTRLTVT.

This sequence joins TRBV18 and TRBJ1-5; 10 positions match TRBD1. Germline V gene lookup returns CDR1 KGHSH and CDR2 LQKENI. CDR3 length: 20 residues. After removal of 6 bases from V and 1 base from J, the junction contained 18 bases not matched to a gene. The CDR3 spells CASSRKETGGAGKSNQPQHF. The CDR3 bases are TGTGCCAGCTCGCGAAAGGAGACAGGGGGCGCGGGTAAGAGCAATCAGCCCCAGCATTTT.

This chain uses TRBV27 with TRBJ2-7, with D tentatively TRBD1 (7 bases). Per germline, CDR1 MNHEY and CDR2 SMNVEV (reference sequence). Trimming cost V 6 bases and J 3 bases, with 15 bases left between them. CDR3 length: 14 residues. The CDR3 region is CASSRGAQDYEQYF. The CDR3 DNA reads as TGTGCCAGCAGCAGGGGGGCCCAGGACTACGAGCAGTACTTC.

The genes are TRBV5-4 and TRBJ2-5; D is unclear. Trimming took off 0 bases at V and 0 bases at J, with 9 bases between the two ends. The CDR3 runs 15 residues. The germline V gene has CDR1 SGHNT and CDR2 YYREEE (reference sequence). The CDR3 region has the DNA TGTGCCAGCAGCTTGGTGGGATGGGACCAAGAGACCCAGTACTTC. It codes for CASSLVGWDQETQYF.

In this sample, this clone turned up a few times. The chain joins TRBV6-4 to TRBJ2-6; D uncertain. The V end was cut by 0 bases, the J end by 0 bases, with 3 bases between. This CDR3 has 15 residues. The V gene's germline CDR1 is MRHNA and CDR2 SNTAGT. The CDR3 spells CASSDSNSGANVLTF. The CDR3 DNA is TGTGCCAGCAGTGACTCCAACTCTGGGGCCAACGTCCTGACTTTC.

This chain joins TRBV7-3 and TRBJ1-4; D unresolved. V was trimmed by 5 bases and J by 6 bases, leaving 10 bases between them. CDR3 size: 13 residues. Germline V gene sequence: CDR1 SGHTA, CDR2 FQGTGA. For the CDR3, the DNA is TGTGCCAGCAGCCCCAAACAAGATGAAAAACTGTTTTTT. Translated: CASSPKQDEKLFF.

The rearrangement uses TRBV29-1 and TRBJ2-5; D gene ambiguous. Germline lookup yields CDR1 SQVTM and CDR2 ANQGSEA. Trimming took off 4 bases at V and 5 bases at J, with 14 bases between the two ends. The CDR3 totals 13 residues. The CDR3 DNA reads as TGCAGCGTTGTTGTTGGCGCACGGGAGACCCAGTACTTC. It codes for CSVVVGARETQYF.

V and J are TRBV11-2 and TRBJ2-7; 9 nucleotides agree with TRBD2. The J segment lost 0 bases and the V segment lost 6 bases, leaving 6 bases of the junction unmatched. Germline-derived CDR1 and CDR2 are SGHAT and FQNNGV. The CDR3 loop spans 15 amino acids. CDR3 region: CASSYSGGSSYEQYF. CDR3 in DNA: TGTGCCAGCAGTTATAGCGGGGGTAGCTCCTACGAGCAGTACTTC.

V usage is TRBV7-2 and J usage is TRBJ1-1; 11 bases are shared with TRBD1. With 6 bases clipped from V and 5 bases from J, the junction kept 5 bases outside the gene matches. Germline lookup yields CDR1 SGHTA and CDR2 FQGNSA. The CDR3 covers 14 residues. CDR3 DNA sequence: TGTGCCAGCAGACGGACAGGGGGCATGACTGAAGCTTTCTTT. Residues: CASRRTGGMTEAFF.

The V call is TRBV28, the J call TRBJ2-7; D may be TRBD1 (6 bases). From germline, CDR1 is MDHEN and CDR2 SYDVKM. CDR3 length equals 15 residues. V lost 6 bases, J lost 0 bases, and 15 bases lay in between. This chain's CDR3 is CASRTYPGVSYEQYF. CDR3 DNA sequence: TGTGCCAGCAGGACCTACCCAGGGGTCTCCTACGAGCAGTACTTC.

In DNA, the CDR3 is TGTGCCAGCAGCTTAAAGCCGGAATACGAGCAGTACTTC. This gives the protein CASSLKPEYEQYF. V is TRBV11-2 and J is TRBJ2-7; D is uncertain. V was shortened by 2 bases and J by 4 bases, with 9 bases between the two germline ends. The CDR3 has 13 amino acids. Germline loops: CDR1 SGHAT, CDR2 FQNNGV.

This clone was counted at least ten times. The V and J genes are TRBV10-3 and TRBJ2-2, with D possibly matching TRBD1 (6 bases). Trimming stripped 11 bases from V and 3 bases from J, with 16 bases between. The V gene's germline CDR1 is ENHRY and CDR2 SYGVKD. The CDR3 sequence is 14 residues long. CDR3 protein: CAGRQAGYTGELFF. The CDR3 nucleotides read TGTGCCGGAAGACAGGCGGGTTACACCGGGGAGCTGTTTTTT.

The chain carries TRBV7-8 and TRBJ2-7; perhaps TRBD2 as D (6 bases). Germline V gene data show CDR1 as SGHVS and CDR2 as FQNEAQ. This CDR3 has 14 residues. V gave up 1 base and J gave up 3 bases, with 10 bases separating them. CDR3 bases: TGTGCCAGCAGCTTAGGGGCTAGCGTCTACGAGCAGTACTTC. This codes for CASSLGASVYEQYF.

This chain links TRBV30 with TRBJ2-3; 7 nucleotides line up with TRBD2. Germline V gene lookup returns CDR1 GTSNPN and CDR2 SVGIG (reference sequence). This CDR3 spans 15 amino acids. Trimming removed 0 bases from V and 8 bases from J; junction bases left unmatched: 11. CDR3 bases: TGTGCCTGGAGTGTAAGCAGCGGGACCGGGGCTACGCAGTATTTT. Encoded protein: CAWSVSSGTGATQYF.

Only a few counts were recorded for this clone. The chain carries TRBV6-5 and TRBJ2-4; D perhaps matches TRBD1 (6 bases). Germline CDR1 is MNHEY and CDR2 is SVGAGI. The CDR3 runs to 12 residues. V was pared by 10 bases and J by 13 bases, with 20 bases between. The CDR3: CATAEQGSGQYF. The CDR3 region has the DNA TGTGCCACAGCAGAACAGGGATCAGGGCAGTACTTC.